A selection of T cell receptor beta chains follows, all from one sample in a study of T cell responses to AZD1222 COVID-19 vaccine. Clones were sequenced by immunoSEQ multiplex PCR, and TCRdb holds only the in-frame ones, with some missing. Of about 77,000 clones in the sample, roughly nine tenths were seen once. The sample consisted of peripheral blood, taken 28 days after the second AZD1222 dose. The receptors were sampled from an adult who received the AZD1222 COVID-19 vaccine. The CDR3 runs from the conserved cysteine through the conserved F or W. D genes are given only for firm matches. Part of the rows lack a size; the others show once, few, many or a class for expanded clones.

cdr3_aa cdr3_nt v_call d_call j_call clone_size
CASSLPGLESYEQYF TGTGCCAGCAGCTTACCGGGACTAGAATCCTACGAGCAGTACTTC TRBV11-2 TRBD2 TRBJ2-7 NA
CAWSVTGQVYGYTF TGTGCCTGGAGTGTAACTGGACAGGTCTATGGCTACACCTTC TRBV30 TRBD1 TRBJ1-2 NA
CASGGTSGSEQYF TGTGCCAGCGGCGGGACTAGCGGGAGCGAGCAGTACTTC TRBV12-3/TRBV12-4 TRBD2 TRBJ2-7 NA
CASSLGGGPQPQHF TGTGCCAGCAGCTTAGGGGGGGGCCCACAGCCCCAGCATTTT TRBV7-2 NA TRBJ1-5 NA
CASRPGTAYNSPLHF TGTGCCAGCCGTCCCGGGACAGCTTATAATTCACCCCTCCACTTT TRBV27 TRBD1 TRBJ1-6 NA
CASSHGQPHSPYGYTF TGTGCCAGCAGCCACGGCCAACCTCATTCCCCCTATGGCTACACCTTC TRBV27 NA TRBJ1-2 few
CSGRGVSGETQYF TGCAGCGGGAGGGGGGTTTCCGGGGAGACCCAGTACTTC TRBV29-1 NA TRBJ2-5 NA
CASSLGTAATDTQYF TGCGCCAGCAGCTTGGGGACAGCGGCCACAGATACGCAGTATTTT TRBV5-1 NA TRBJ2-3 once
CASSVEAQETQYF TGTGCCAGCAGCGTAGAGGCCCAAGAGACCCAGTACTTC TRBV9 NA TRBJ2-5 NA
CASSLRGREAFF TGTGCCAGCAGCCTCAGGGGACGGGAAGCTTTCTTT TRBV3-1/TRBV3-2 NA TRBJ1-1 NA
CASSLLDWRGYTF TGTGCCAGCAGTTTACTCGACTGGAGGGGCTACACCTTC TRBV28 NA TRBJ1-2 NA
CASSLGTAYSNQPQHF TGTGCCAGCAGCTTAGGTACGGCATATAGCAATCAGCCCCAGCATTTT TRBV7-6 NA TRBJ1-5 NA
CASGFEAGSYNEQFF TGTGCTAGTGGTTTCGAAGCGGGATCCTACAATGAGCAGTTCTTC TRBV12-5 TRBD2 TRBJ2-1 NA
CASTLNVRPNNEQFF TGTGCCAGTACCCTAAACGTCAGGCCGAACAATGAGCAGTTCTTC TRBV19 NA TRBJ2-1 NA
CASSFRDRGINEQFF TGTGCCAGCAGCTTCCGGGACAGGGGGATTAATGAGCAGTTCTTC TRBV11-3 TRBD1 TRBJ2-1 NA
CASSIEGSGDILGETQYF TGTGCCAGTAGTATAGAGGGATCGGGGGACATTCTGGGGGAGACCCAGTACTTC TRBV19 NA TRBJ2-5 NA
CASSPDRSNQPQHF TGCGCCAGCAGCCCGGACAGGAGCAATCAGCCCCAGCATTTT TRBV5-1 TRBD1 TRBJ1-5 once
CASSPLRLEGPNEQFF TGCGCCAGCAGCCCCCTTAGACTAGAGGGGCCCAATGAGCAGTTCTTC TRBV5-1 NA TRBJ2-1 NA
CASSLSLAGTQETQYF TGTGCCAGCAGTTTATCGTTGGCGGGCACTCAAGAGACCCAGTACTTC TRBV27 NA TRBJ2-5 NA
CASSYMAENYGYTF TGTGCCAGCAGCTATATGGCAGAAAACTATGGCTACACCTTC TRBV3-1/TRBV3-2 NA TRBJ1-2 NA
CASSPLLGVEQFF TGTGCCAGCAGCCCGCTTCTGGGTGTTGAGCAGTTCTTC TRBV11-2 NA TRBJ2-1 NA
CASSLDWVSEAFF TGTGCCAGCAGCTTAGATTGGGTTTCTGAAGCTTTCTTT TRBV7-9 NA TRBJ1-1 NA
CASSLSGYMGGELFF TGTGCCAGCAGCTTATCGGGGTATATGGGCGGGGAGCTGTTTTTT TRBV7-6 NA TRBJ2-2 once
CASSLRTGNEKLFF TGTGCCAGCAGCTTGAGAACGGGGAATGAAAAACTGTTTTTT TRBV5-6 NA TRBJ1-4 NA
CASSLGHSTGAPDEKLFF TGCGCCAGCAGCTTGGGACACAGCACCGGGGCACCTGATGAAAAACTGTTTTTT TRBV5-1 NA TRBJ1-4 NA
CASSQVNGPEQFF TGTGCCAGCAGCCAAGTTAATGGACCCGAGCAGTTCTTC TRBV4-2 NA TRBJ2-1 NA
CASSLLAGATDTQYF TGTGCCAGCAGCTTACTAGCGGGAGCGACAGATACGCAGTATTTT TRBV5-6 TRBD2 TRBJ2-3 NA
CASSASRGAGNTIYF TGTGCCAGCAGCGCGTCGAGGGGGGCTGGAAACACCATATATTTT TRBV9 NA TRBJ1-3 NA
CASSLGGVFEKLFF TGTGCCAGCAGTTTGGGAGGGGTCTTTGAAAAACTGTTTTTT TRBV28 NA TRBJ1-4 NA
CASSVAGAYNEQFF TGTGCCAGCAGTGTAGCGGGGGCCTACAATGAGCAGTTCTTC TRBV2 TRBD2 TRBJ2-1 once
CASSIQDRARYNQPQHF TGTGCCAGTAGCATCCAGGACAGGGCTAGGTACAATCAGCCCCAGCATTTT TRBV19 TRBD1 TRBJ1-5 NA
CASSLDYGSGRTSQFF TGTGCCAGCAGCTTAGATTATGGTAGCGGGAGGACGTCGCAGTTCTTC TRBV7-2 TRBD2 TRBJ2-1 NA
CASSSGQLAEYNEQFF TGTGCCAGCAGCTCCGGGCAGCTAGCGGAGTACAATGAGCAGTTCTTC TRBV7-9 TRBD2 TRBJ2-1 NA
CASTAEGLSNQPQHF TGTGCCAGTACGGCGGAAGGGTTGAGCAATCAGCCCCAGCATTTT TRBV19 NA TRBJ1-5 NA
CASSPPPPLAGTYNEQFF TGTGCCAGCAGTCCCCCTCCCCCACTAGCGGGAACCTACAATGAGCAGTTCTTC TRBV28 TRBD2 TRBJ2-1 NA
CSASPTQETQYF TGCAGTGCTAGTCCCACCCAAGAGACCCAGTACTTC TRBV20-1 NA TRBJ2-5 NA
CASSPQTGQVGEQYF TGTGCCAGTAGTCCCCAGACAGGGCAGGTTGGCGAGCAGTACTTC TRBV19 TRBD1 TRBJ2-7 NA
CASSHDRGPDTQYF TGTGCCAGCAGCCACGACAGGGGGCCAGATACGCAGTATTTT TRBV3-1/TRBV3-2 TRBD1 TRBJ2-3 NA
CASSLSRTWEQYF TGTGCCAGCAGTTTGAGCAGGACGTGGGAGCAGTACTTC TRBV6-2/TRBV6-3 NA TRBJ2-7 NA
CASSTQGGVATEAFF TGTGCCAGCAGCACCCAAGGAGGGGTCGCCACTGAAGCTTTCTTT TRBV3-1/TRBV3-2 NA TRBJ1-1 NA
CASSYGGADEQYF TGTGCCAGCAGTTACGGGGGTGCGGACGAGCAGTACTTC TRBV6-5 NA TRBJ2-7 NA
CASSQGNSGGDGYTF TGCGCCAGCAGCCAAGGAAACTCCGGAGGAGATGGCTACACCTTC TRBV4-1 NA TRBJ1-2 few
CASSLGPLADTDTQYF TGCGCCAGCAGCTTGGGTCCCCTAGCGGATACAGATACGCAGTATTTT TRBV5-1 TRBD2 TRBJ2-3 NA
CASSIERDNEQFF TGTGCCAGCAGTATTGAGAGGGACAATGAGCAGTTCTTC TRBV2 NA TRBJ2-1 once
CASRAGTNEKLFF TGTGCCAGCAGGGCAGGGACTAATGAAAAACTGTTTTTT TRBV12-3/TRBV12-4 NA TRBJ1-4 once
CASSQERQVVQPQHF TGCGCCAGCAGCCAAGAGAGACAGGTCGTGCAGCCCCAGCATTTT TRBV4-3 NA TRBJ1-5 NA
CASSQTLTGFGYTF TGCGCCAGCAGCCAGACCTTAACAGGGTTCGGCTACACCTTC TRBV5-1 NA TRBJ1-2 NA
CSASIWTSGVYEQYF TGCAGTGCTAGTATTTGGACTAGCGGGGTCTACGAGCAGTACTTC TRBV20-1 TRBD2 TRBJ2-7 NA
CASSVRAMNTEAFF TGTGCCAGCAGCGTCCGGGCTATGAACACTGAAGCTTTCTTT TRBV5-4 NA TRBJ1-1 NA
CASSISGKNTEAFF TGTGCCAGTAGTATCTCAGGGAAGAACACTGAAGCTTTCTTT TRBV19 NA TRBJ1-1 NA
CASGGGSSYEQYF TGTGCTAGTGGTGGTGGGAGCTCCTACGAGCAGTACTTC TRBV12-5 NA TRBJ2-7 NA
CASSSQGITEAFF TGTGCCAGCAGCTCGCAGGGTATCACTGAAGCTTTCTTT TRBV11-2 NA TRBJ1-1 NA
CASTLRENTEAFF TGTGCCAGCACACTACGGGAGAACACTGAAGCTTTCTTT TRBV14 NA TRBJ1-1 NA
CSVPTRGLGEGAFF TGCAGCGTTCCAACCCGAGGACTAGGCGAGGGAGCTTTCTTT TRBV29-1 NA TRBJ1-1 few
CASSLGRTVEAFF TGTGCCAGCAGTTTAGGGAGGACGGTTGAAGCTTTCTTT TRBV27 NA TRBJ1-1 NA
CASSVEVGANVLTF TGTGCCAGCAGCGTAGAGGTGGGGGCCAACGTCCTGACTTTC TRBV9 NA TRBJ2-6 NA
CASSIDGGRNQPQHF TGTGCCAGTAGTATAGATGGGGGTCGGAATCAGCCCCAGCATTTT TRBV19 NA TRBJ1-5 NA